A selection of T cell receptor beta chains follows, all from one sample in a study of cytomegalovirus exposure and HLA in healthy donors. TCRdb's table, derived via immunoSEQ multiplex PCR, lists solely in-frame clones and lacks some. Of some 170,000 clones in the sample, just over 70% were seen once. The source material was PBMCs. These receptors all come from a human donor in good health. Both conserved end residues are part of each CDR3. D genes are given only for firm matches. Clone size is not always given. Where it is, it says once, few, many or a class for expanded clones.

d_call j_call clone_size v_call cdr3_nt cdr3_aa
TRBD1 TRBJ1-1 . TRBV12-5 TGTGCTAGTGGTTTGTCCCGGGACAGTGAAGCTTTCTTT CASGLSRDSEAFF
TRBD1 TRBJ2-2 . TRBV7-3 TGTGCCAGCAGGCTCCAGGGGGAGGGGGAGCTGTTTTTT CASRLQGEGELFF
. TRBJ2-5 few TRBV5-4 TGTGCCAGCAGCTTGAACCTCGGGACTTACCAAGAGACCCAGTACTTC CASSLNLGTYQETQYF
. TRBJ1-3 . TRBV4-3 TGCGCCAGCAGCCAAAACCAGGGCGAGAGGTCTGGAAACACCATATATTTT CASSQNQGERSGNTIYF
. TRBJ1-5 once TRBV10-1 TGCGCCAGCAGTGATGTCAAGGGGCAGCCCCAGCATTTT CASSDVKGQPQHF
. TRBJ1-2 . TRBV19 TGTGCCAGTAAGGCGGGGGGGGGCGCGTATGGCTACACCTTC CASKAGGGAYGYTF
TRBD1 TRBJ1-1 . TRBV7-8 TGTGCCAGCAGCTTAGACTATGGACAGGGGATGAACACTGAAGCTTTCTTT CASSLDYGQGMNTEAFF
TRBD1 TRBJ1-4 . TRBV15 TGTGCCACCAGCAGCGACAGGGGCTTTCTAGGGGAAAAACTGTTTTTT CATSSDRGFLGEKLFF
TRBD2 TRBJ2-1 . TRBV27 TGTGCCAGCATTAAGGCTAGCGGGGGGGATTACAATGAGCAGTTCTTC CASIKASGGDYNEQFF
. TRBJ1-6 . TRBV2 TGTGCCAGTCAAGGGGAGGGTTCGAGGAATTCACCCCTCCACTTT CASQGEGSRNSPLHF
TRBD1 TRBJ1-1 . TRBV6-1 TGTGCCAGCAGTACGCAGACAGGGTCGGGCACTGAAGCTTTCTTT CASSTQTGSGTEAFF
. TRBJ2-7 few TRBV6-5 TGTGCCAGCAGTCCCCGGACAGAGTACGAGCAGTACTTC CASSPRTEYEQYF
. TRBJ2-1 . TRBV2 TGTGCCAGCAGTGGAGACAGCTACAATGAGCAGTTCTTC CASSGDSYNEQFF
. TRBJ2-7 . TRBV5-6 TGTGCCAGCAGCCGGTTGTACGAGCAGTACTTC CASSRLYEQYF
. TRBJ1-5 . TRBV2 TGTGCCAGCAGTGAAGGGGTGACAGTTTCTCAGCCCCAGCATTTT CASSEGVTVSQPQHF
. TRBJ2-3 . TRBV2 TGTGCCAGCAGGGCGAGGACTGACTGGACAGATACGCAGTATTTT CASRARTDWTDTQYF
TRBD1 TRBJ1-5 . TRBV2 TGTGCCAGCAGCCCCATGGGGACAGGGGGGAATCAGCCCCAGCATTTT CASSPMGTGGNQPQHF
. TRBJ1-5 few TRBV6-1 TGTGCCAGCAGTGAATTCCCCACGTCTTCGGGGTTGGATCAGCCCCAGCATTTT CASSEFPTSSGLDQPQHF
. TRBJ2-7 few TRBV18 TGTGCCAGCTCGGAACAGTACGAGCAGTACTTC CASSEQYEQYF
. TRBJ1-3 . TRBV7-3 TGTGCCAGCAGCTTAACCGGTGGCAGGGGAACGGGAAACACCATATATTTT CASSLTGGRGTGNTIYF
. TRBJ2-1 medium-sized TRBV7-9 TGTGCCAGCAGCCCGAGCTACAATGAGCAGTTCTTC CASSPSYNEQFF
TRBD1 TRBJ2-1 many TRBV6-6 TGTGCCAGCAGTTCCGGGACAGGGGGCAATGAGCAGTTCTTC CASSSGTGGNEQFF
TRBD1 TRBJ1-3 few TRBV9 TGTGCCAGCAGCGTAGGACAGGGAGCTGGAAACACCATATATTTT CASSVGQGAGNTIYF
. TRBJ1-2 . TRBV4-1 TGCGCCAGCAGCCAGCTGACAGGTGGCTACACCTTC CASSQLTGGYTF
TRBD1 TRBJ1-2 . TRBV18 TGTGCCAGCTCACCAGGACAGGGAGATTTCTATGGCTACACCTTC CASSPGQGDFYGYTF
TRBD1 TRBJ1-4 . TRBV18 TGTGCCAGCTCACTAACAGGGGACCAGGGAGAAAAACTGTTTTTT CASSLTGDQGEKLFF
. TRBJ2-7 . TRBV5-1 TGCGCCAGCAGCCCCGGAGGGGTAGGGTCGGGATGGTCCTACGAGCAGTACTTC CASSPGGVGSGWSYEQYF
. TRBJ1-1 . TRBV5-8 TGTGCCAGCAGGGGGGGGCAGGGCGGCCCTGAAGCTTTCTTT CASRGGQGGPEAFF
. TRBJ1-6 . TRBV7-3 TGTGCCAGCAGCTTACACGGGCCAGAAGGGGTTCGGCCCGATTCACCCCTCCACTTT CASSLHGPEGVRPDSPLHF
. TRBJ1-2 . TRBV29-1 TGCAGCGTTGAAAGGGGAGGGGATGGCTACACCTTC CSVERGGDGYTF
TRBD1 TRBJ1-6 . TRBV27 TGTGCCAGCAGTTCCTCGGACAGGGGAGGCTCACCCCTCCACTTT CASSSSDRGGSPLHF
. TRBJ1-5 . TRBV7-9 TGTGCCAGCAGCTTAGGGGGTCGACAGTTTAGCAATCAGCCCCAGCATTTT CASSLGGRQFSNQPQHF
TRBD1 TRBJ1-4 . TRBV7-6 TGTGCCAGCAGCCGAAACAGGGGAATTAATGAAAAACTGTTTTTT CASSRNRGINEKLFF
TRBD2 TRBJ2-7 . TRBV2 TGTGCCAGCACCCCGGCTAGCGGGGGGAGCTCCTACGAGCAGTACTTC CASTPASGGSSYEQYF
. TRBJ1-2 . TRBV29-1 TGCAGCGTTGAAACCGGGGTCCCCCTCTATGGCTACACCTTC CSVETGVPLYGYTF
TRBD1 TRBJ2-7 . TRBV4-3 TGCGCCAGCAGCCAAGATCGGTCAGGGGGTTCCTACGAGCAGTACTTC CASSQDRSGGSYEQYF
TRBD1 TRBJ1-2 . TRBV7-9 TGTGCCAGCAGCCCGTCGGGACAGGAACCAAACTATGGCTACACCTTC CASSPSGQEPNYGYTF
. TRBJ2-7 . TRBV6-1 TGTGCCAGCAGTGAATTTAGCGGAGGGGGCGCACCCGAGCAGTACTTC CASSEFSGGGAPEQYF
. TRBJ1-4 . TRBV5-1 TGCGCCAGCAGCTTCGACAGTGATAATGAAAAACTGTTTTTT CASSFDSDNEKLFF
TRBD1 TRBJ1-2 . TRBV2 TGTGCCAGCAGGCTACAGGGGAAGGAAGGCTACACCTTC CASRLQGKEGYTF
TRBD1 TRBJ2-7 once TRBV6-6 TGTGCCAGCAGATCCTGGGACAGGGCGGACGAGCAGTACTTC CASRSWDRADEQYF
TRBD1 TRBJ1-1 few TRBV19 TGTGCCAGTACCTTTAACAGGGGAACTGAAGCTTTCTTT CASTFNRGTEAFF
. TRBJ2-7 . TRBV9 TGTGCCAGCAGCAAGTCTGGACAACCCTACGAGCAGTACTTC CASSKSGQPYEQYF
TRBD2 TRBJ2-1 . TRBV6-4 TGTGCCAGCAGCTCTAGCGGGGGCTCCTACAATGAGCAGTTCTTC CASSSSGGSYNEQFF
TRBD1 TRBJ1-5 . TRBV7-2 TGTGCCAGCAGCCCCCAACAGGGGGTAGGTCAGCCCCAGCATTTT CASSPQQGVGQPQHF
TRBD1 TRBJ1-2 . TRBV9 TGTGCCAGCAGCATCACCGGGACAGGTGGAATCTATGGCTACACCTTC CASSITGTGGIYGYTF
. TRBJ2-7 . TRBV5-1 TGCGCCAGCAGCTTGGCCGCGGAAACCGACGAGCAGTACTTC CASSLAAETDEQYF
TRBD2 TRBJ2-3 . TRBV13 TGTGCCAGCAGTCTCTTAGCGGGGGGGAGCACAGATACGCAGTATTTT CASSLLAGGSTDTQYF
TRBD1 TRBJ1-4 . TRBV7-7 TGTGCTAGCAGCCCCGACAGGGGAGAAAAACTGTTTTTT CASSPDRGEKLFF
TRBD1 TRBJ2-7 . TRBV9 TGTGCCAGCAGCCAAGGGACAGGGGGTGCGGGGCAGTACTTC CASSQGTGGAGQYF
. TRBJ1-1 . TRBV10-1 TGCGCCAGCAGCTCAGGATCAGAGAACACTGAAGCTTTCTTT CASSSGSENTEAFF
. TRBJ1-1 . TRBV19 TGTGCCAGTAGTATAGGTTGGGCAGGGAACACTGAAGCTTTCTTT CASSIGWAGNTEAFF
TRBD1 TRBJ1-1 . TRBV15 TGTGCCACCAGCAGGGACAGGGTATTGACTGAAGCTTTCTTT CATSRDRVLTEAFF
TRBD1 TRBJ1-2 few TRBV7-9 TGTGCCAGCAGCTTCGGTAACAGGGGAGACGGGGGCTACACCTTC CASSFGNRGDGGYTF